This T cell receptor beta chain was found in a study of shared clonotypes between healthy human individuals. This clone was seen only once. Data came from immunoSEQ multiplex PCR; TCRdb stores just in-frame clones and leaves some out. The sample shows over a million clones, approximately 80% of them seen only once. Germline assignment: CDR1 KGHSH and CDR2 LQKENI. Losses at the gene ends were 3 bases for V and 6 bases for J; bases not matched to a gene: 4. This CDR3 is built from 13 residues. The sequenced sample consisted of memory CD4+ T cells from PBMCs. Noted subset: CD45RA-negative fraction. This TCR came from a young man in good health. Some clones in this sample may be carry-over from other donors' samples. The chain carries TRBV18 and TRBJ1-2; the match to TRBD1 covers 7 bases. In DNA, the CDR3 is TGTGCCAGCTCACCGAAAGACAGGGATGGCTACACCTTC. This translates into CASSPKDRDGYTF.